Only one count was recorded for the clone carrying this T cell receptor beta chain. The antigen is not known. The data stem from a study of CD8+CD57+ T cells in acquired aplastic anemia. Study summary: Quantities of DNA derived from sorted CD4+ and CD8+ cells averaged about 3.2 ug. Study-wide findings and caveats: Patients and controls were not found to differ significantly in CD8+ Simpson's diversity. Both patients and controls carried the same twenty-nine CD8+ CDR3 sequences.

Using genomic DNA as the template, TCR beta VDJ and CDR3 profiling was carried out. Using its own MiXCR run on the reads, TCRdb lists one record per CDR3 protein. This sample has hundreds of thousands of distinct CDR3 sequences, with approximately 82% found just once. By flow cytometry, patients selected for sequencing had shown an expansion of CD8+CD57+ cells. Patients were therapy-naive when their blood was sampled. The specimen was sorted CD4+, CD8+, or CD8+CD57+ T cells (not recorded which) from PBMCs. The sequence derives from a human donor with aplastic anemia.

CDR3 coding DNA: TGTGCCAGCAGCTCTGGGGGCGGGGTGCCGGTTTTTGGGTATTTT. Its protein product is CASSSGGGVPVFGYF. The rearrangement links TRBV7-3 to TRBJ2-3, with D perhaps matching TRBD1 or TRBD2 (6 bases each). V lost 4 bases to trimming and J lost 14 bases, with 25 bases between them. The CDR3 length is 15 residues. Germline loops: CDR1 SGHTA, CDR2 FQGTGA.